The next 31 T cell receptor beta chains were all read from a single sample in a study of beta chain features in type 1 diabetes. Study findings and constraints: Shorter TCRB CDR3s, moderately but significantly so, were found in Type 1 diabetes patients in all four CD4+ subsets.

All of the isolated RNA was reverse transcribed, so expressed TCRB transcripts were sequenced. The assay was immunoSEQ multiplex PCR, and TCRdb's table has in-frame clones only and misses some. The data hold about 660,000 clones, with about an eighth observed a single time. Their recognized antigens are unknown. Sequenced input: naive CD4+ T cells from blood. Receptor source: a man aged 18-30 years with type 1 diabetes.

This clone was seen only a few times. The chain uses TRBV6-5 and TRBJ2-7; either TRBD1 or TRBD2 may supply D (5 bases each). This CDR3 comprises 13 residues. Germline V lookup: CDR1 MNHEY, CDR2 SVGAGI. Trimming cost V 7 bases and J 4 bases, with 14 bases left between them. The CDR3: CASTREEGYEQYF. CDR3 bases: TGTGCCAGCACCAGGGAAGAGGGGTACGAGCAGTACTTC.

In the case of this clone: Other DNA sequences in the same sample also yield this CDR3. The chain has TRBV6-5 and TRBJ2-5, with TRBD1 identical over 8 bases. Germline V gives CDR1 MNHEY, CDR2 SVGAGI. Trimming removed 6 bases from V and 5 bases from J; junction bases left unmatched: 5. The CDR3 is 13 amino acids. CDR3 nucleotide sequence: TGTGCCAGCAGACGGACAGGGTTGGAGACCCAGTACTTC. This codes for CASRRTGLETQYF.

This rearrangement joins TRBV28 to TRBJ2-7; D might be TRBD1 (6 bases). The CDR3 runs to 13 residues. Germline loops: CDR1 MDHEN, CDR2 SYDVKM. Trimming stripped 4 bases from V and 3 bases from J, with 10 bases between. CDR3: CASSSGHIYEQYF. The CDR3 nucleotides read TGTGCCAGCAGTTCGGGACATATCTACGAGCAGTACTTC. Full variable domain (missing parts from reference TRBV28 and TRBJ2-7): DVKVTQSSRYLVKRTGEKVFLECVQDMDHENMFWYRQDPGLGLRLIYFSYDVKMKEKGDIPEGYSVSREKKERFSLILESASTNQTSMYLCASSSGHIYEQYFGPGTRLTVT.

The chain carries TRBV5-1 and TRBJ2-3, with D unclear. CDR1 and CDR2 from the germline V gene are SGHRS and YFSETQ. CDR3 length equals 15 residues. V was clipped by 0 bases and J by 4 bases, with 12 bases between them. The CDR3 coding sequence is TGCGCCAGCAGCTTGGGAACCGTCATTGCAGATACGCAGTATTTT. Protein sequence: CASSLGTVIADTQYF.

This clone has only a few counts. Distinct nucleotide sequences in the sample also encode this CDR3. The gene calls are TRBV5-1 and TRBJ2-5; D unclear. The V end was cut by 3 bases, the J end by 5 bases, with 8 bases between. The germline V gene encodes CDR1 SGHRS and CDR2 YFSETQ. The CDR3 sequence is 12 residues long. The CDR3 sequence is CASSSTGETQYF. For the CDR3, the DNA is TGCGCCAGCAGCTCGACCGGGGAGACCCAGTACTTC.

This chain uses TRBV11-2 with TRBJ2-4, with 10 bases identical to TRBD1. The CDR3 is made up of 13 amino acids. V shed 7 bases and J 9 bases; nucleotides not matched to a gene: 6. CDR1 SGHAT and CDR2 FQNNGV come from the germline V gene. CDR3: CASIRTGGRIQYF. The DNA of the CDR3 is TGTGCCAGCATCAGGACAGGGGGGCGCATTCAGTACTTC. Full variable domain (missing parts from reference TRBV11-2 and TRBJ2-4): EAGVAQSPRYKIIEKRQSVAFWCNPISGHATLYWYQQILGQGPKLLIQFQNNGVVDDSQLPKDRFSAERLKGVDSTLKIQPAKLEDSAVYLCASIRTGGRIQYFGAGTRLSVL.

The chain recombines TRBV7-6 with TRBJ2-1, with 10 bases that match TRBD2. CDR3 length equals 18 residues. J gave up 4 bases and V 1 base, and 10 bases lay outside the gene matches. In germline, CDR1 is SGHVS, CDR2 FNYEAQ. In nucleotides, the CDR3 is TGTGCCAGCAGCTTAGGTGCAGCGGGGGGGCTGGGTTACAATGAGCAGTTCTTC. It is translated as CASSLGAAGGLGYNEQFF.

The chain employs TRBV10-3 and TRBJ2-7; TRBD2 agrees at 7 bases. There are 13 residues in the CDR3. Germline CDR1 and CDR2: ENHRY and SYGVKD. V shed 10 bases and J 4 bases; nucleotides not matched to a gene: 10. The CDR3 sequence is CASTDGGTYEQYF. The CDR3 nucleotides are TGTGCCAGCACTGACGGGGGGACGTACGAGCAGTACTTC.

The chain employs TRBV7-2 and TRBJ2-7; 13 nucleotides match TRBD2. The CDR3 contains 14 residues. Germline V gives CDR1 SGHTA, CDR2 FQGNSA. The trim removed 3 bases at V and 6 bases at J, leaving 2 bases unmatched. CDR3 in amino acids: CASSFTSGRGEQYF. As DNA, the CDR3 is TGTGCCAGCAGCTTCACTAGCGGGAGGGGCGAGCAGTACTTC.

The genes are TRBV14 and TRBJ1-2; 10 bases map to TRBD1. Trimming cost V 1 base and J 6 bases; bases outside gene matches: 8. Germline CDR1 SGHDN, CDR2 FVKESK. The CDR3 runs to 16 residues. This CDR3 reads CASSQVRIGTGDGYTF. CDR3 nucleotides: TGTGCCAGCAGCCAAGTCCGAATCGGGACAGGGGATGGCTACACCTTC.

The chain combines TRBV5-6 with TRBJ2-7; tentatively, D is TRBD1 (5 bases). Germline V gives CDR1 SGHDT, CDR2 YYEEEE. Trimming cost V 10 bases and J 7 bases, with 21 bases left between them. The CDR3 contains 13 residues. In DNA, the CDR3 is TGTGCCGGACGAAAATGGGGCGTCGGAGAGCAGTACTTC. Encoded protein: CAGRKWGVGEQYF.

This clone came up a few times. The genes are TRBV7-9 and TRBJ2-3; 7 bases are shared with TRBD1. The length of the CDR3 is 10 residues. Germline V lookup: CDR1 SEHNR, CDR2 FQNEAQ (reference sequence). J was trimmed by 6 bases and V by 10 bases; bases with no gene match: 1. The CDR3 DNA sequence: TGTGCCACGACAGGGGATACGCAGTATTTT. This codes for CATTGDTQYF. The entire variable domain, with the rest obtained from reference TRBV7-9 and TRBJ2-3, is as follows: DTGVSQNPRHKITKRGQNVTFRCDPISEHNRLYWYRQTLGQGPEFLTYFQNEAQLEKSRLLSDRFSAERPKGSFSTLEIQRTEQGDSAMYLCATTGDTQYFGPGTRLTVL.

Comment on this clone: One junction end disagrees with the germline gene, perhaps due to a read error. The chain has TRBV7-7 and TRBJ2-3, with D hard to call. This CDR3 has 13 amino acids. Germline CDR1 is SSHAT and CDR2 is FNYEAQ (reference sequence). The CDR3, as DNA: TGTGCTAGCAGCTTAGCAGCCCAAGATACGCAGTATTTT. Amino acid sequence: CASSLAAQDTQYF.

The sample holds a few counts of this clone. The rearrangement links TRBV7-9 to TRBJ1-5; D gene ambiguous. The V gene's germline CDR1 is SEHNR and CDR2 FQNEAQ (reference sequence). V was trimmed by 5 bases and J by 7 bases, leaving 9 bases between them. The CDR3 totals 12 residues. The DNA for the CDR3 is TGTGCCAGCAGCGCCCCAGGACAGCCCCAGCATTTT. Amino acid sequence: CASSAPGQPQHF.

V usage is TRBV29-1 and J usage is TRBJ2-5, with D perhaps assigned TRBD1 or TRBD2 (7 bases each). The CDR3 is 14 amino acids. V was clipped by 6 bases and J by 5 bases, with 19 bases between them. From germline, CDR1 is SQVTM and CDR2 ANQGSEA. The CDR3 loop reads CSVTGASGGETQYF. DNA for the CDR3: TGCAGCGTCACAGGGGCTAGCGGTGGGGAGACCCAGTACTTC.

This clone was found a few times. V usage is TRBV7-2 and J usage is TRBJ2-2; 14 bases are shared with TRBD2. The V and J ends lost 5 bases and 3 bases, in that order; junction bases with no gene match: 2. CDR1 and CDR2 from the germline V gene are SGHTA and FQGNSA. The CDR3 is 16 residues long. The CDR3 sequence is CASSQGLAGDTGELFF. The CDR3 DNA follows: TGTGCCAGCAGCCAGGGACTAGCGGGAGACACCGGGGAGCTGTTTTTT. Full variable domain (missing parts from reference TRBV7-2 and TRBJ2-2): GAGVSQSPSNKVTEKGKDVELRCDPISGHTALYWYRQSLGQGLEFLIYFQGNSAPDKSGLPSDRFSAERTGGSVSTLTIQRTQQEDSAVYLCASSQGLAGDTGELFFGEGSRLTVL.

This clone was seen a few times. The chain has TRBV19 and TRBJ1-2, with D possibly matching TRBD1 (5 bases). V lost 7 bases to trimming and J lost 4 bases, with 19 bases between them. CDR1 is LNHDA and CDR2 is SQIVND in the germline V gene (reference sequence). The CDR3 extends over 15 amino acids. The CDR3 sequence: CASKTEGASRYGYTF. In DNA form, the CDR3 reads TGTGCCAGTAAAACCGAAGGGGCCTCACGCTATGGCTACACCTTC.

J is TRBJ2-7 and V is TRBV7-9, with a possible D match to TRBD1 (5 bases). Germline CDR1 reads SEHNR; CDR2 reads FQNEAQ (reference sequence). The germline V and J ends were trimmed by 4 bases and 9 bases, with 13 bases remaining between them. CDR3 length equals 12 residues. The CDR3 is CASSSRVLGQYF. CDR3 coding DNA: TGTGCCAGCAGCTCCAGGGTTCTAGGGCAGTACTTC.

J is TRBJ2-1 and V is TRBV7-2, with 7 bases matching TRBD2. The CDR3 extends over 16 amino acids. Germline-derived CDR1 and CDR2 are SGHTA and FQGNSA. V trimming: 5 bases; J trimming: 7 bases; junction bases outside the gene matches: 14. The CDR3 sequence is CASSQGQRGSSNEQFF. Here the CDR3 DNA reads TGTGCCAGCAGCCAGGGCCAGCGGGGTAGTTCGAATGAGCAGTTCTTC.

This clone was seen a handful of times. This chain connects TRBV27 to TRBJ2-3; D not certain. V was pared by 3 bases and J by 0 bases, with 10 bases between. In germline, CDR1 is MNHEY, CDR2 SMNVEV (reference sequence). The length of the CDR3 is 15 residues. Written as DNA, the CDR3 is TGTGCCAGCAGTTTCCGCAGGAGTAGCACAGATACGCAGTATTTT. This encodes CASSFRRSSTDTQYF.

The chain couples TRBV25-1 to TRBJ2-5, with unresolved D. V dropped 8 bases and J dropped 4 bases, with 11 bases sitting between them. The germline V gene has CDR1 MGHDK and CDR2 SYGVNS. This CDR3 has 12 residues. CDR3 bases: TGTGCCAGCGCTAGTGTGGGAGAGACCCAGTACTTC. Translation gives CASASVGETQYF. Full variable domain (outside the CDR3, taken from reference TRBV25-1 and TRBJ2-5): EADIYQTPRYLVIGTGKKITLECSQTMGHDKMYWYQQDPGMELHLIHYSYGVNSTEKGDLSSESTVSRIRTEHFPLTLESARPSHTSQYLCASASVGETQYFGPGTRLLVL.

The rearrangement joins TRBV4-3 to TRBJ2-5; D is undetermined. The CDR3 has 15 residues. With 4 bases removed from V and 4 bases from J, the gap between germline ends came to 16 bases. Germline loops: CDR1 LGHNA, CDR2 YSLEER. The CDR3 loop is CASSPLVGFTETQYF. CDR3 DNA sequence: TGCGCCAGCAGCCCCCTGGTCGGATTTACAGAGACCCAGTACTTC.

This sequence joins TRBV5-5 and TRBJ2-1, with 11 bases identical to TRBD2. The CDR3 has 16 residues. Germline CDR1 is SGHKS and CDR2 is YYEKEE (reference sequence). V lost 1 base, J lost 9 bases, and 9 bases stayed unmatched. The CDR3 loop reads CASSLTGTSGSSEQFF. The CDR3 nucleotides read TGTGCCAGCAGCTTGACCGGGACTAGCGGTTCGTCTGAGCAGTTCTTC.

V gene TRBV9 combines with J gene TRBJ2-1, with 11 bases matching TRBD2. Germline trimming cut 0 bases from V and 9 bases from J; bases unmatched to any gene: 11. The V gene's germline CDR1 is SGDLS and CDR2 YYNGEE. The CDR3 extends over 17 amino acids. DNA of the CDR3: TGTGCCAGCAGCGTAGCCTTGGGACTAGCGGAGGGGGGTGAGCAGTTCTTC. It translates to CASSVALGLAEGGEQFF. Variable domain in full (rest from reference TRBV9 and TRBJ2-1): DSGVTQTPKHLITATGQRVTLRCSPRSGDLSVYWYQQSLDQGLQFLIQYYNGEERAKGNILERFSAQQFPDLHSELNLSSLELGDSALYFCASSVALGLAEGGEQFFGPGTRLTVL.

This clone was detected only a few times. This rearrangement joins TRBV28 to TRBJ2-5; D possibly corresponds to TRBD1 (6 bases). Matching the DNA end better, TRBJ2-7 makes the J call doubtful. Looked up from germline, CDR1 is MDHEN and CDR2 is SYDVKM. The CDR3 has 13 residues. CDR3 sequence: CASRRSGVYEQYF. CDR3 DNA: TGTGCCAGCAGACGCTCAGGGGTCTACGAGCAGTACTTC.

The chain carries TRBV6-5 and TRBJ2-3; D not resolved. The germline gives CDR1 MNHEY, CDR2 SVGAGI. The V gene lost 4 bases and the J gene lost 5 bases, with 7 bases spanning the gap. The CDR3 length is 12 residues. The CDR3 DNA is TGTGCCAGCAGTTCCGATGGAGATACGCAGTATTTT. It encodes CASSSDGDTQYF.

This clone was seen a few times. At one end the junction does not follow the germline gene, possibly because of a read error. V gene TRBV7-7 combines with J gene TRBJ2-2; perhaps TRBD2 as D (5 bases). The CDR3 is made up of 15 amino acids. Germline CDR1 SSHAT, CDR2 FNYEAQ (reference sequence). In DNA form, the CDR3 reads TGTGCTAGCAGCCGCGGGTCTCGTTCGAACGGGGAGCTGTTTTTT. This gives the protein CASSRGSRSNGELFF.

The chain is built from TRBV7-2 and TRBJ2-1; no clear D. V lost 6 bases, J lost 14 bases, and 14 bases lay in between. This CDR3 is built from 11 residues. In germline, CDR1 is SGHTA, CDR2 FQGNSA. CDR3 protein: CASSLVSRKFF. CDR3 nucleotide sequence: TGTGCCAGCAGTCTGGTATCACGAAAGTTCTTC.

This clone was found a few times. The chain carries TRBV6-6 and TRBJ2-1; 12 nucleotides match TRBD1. The junction had 1 base not matched to a gene; V was cut back by 0 bases and J by 4 bases. The CDR3 is 16 residues long. CDR1 is MNHNY, CDR2 SVGAGI, per germline (reference sequence). CDR3 bases: TGTGCCAGCAGTTACTCGGGACAGGGGGCTTACAATGAGCAGTTCTTC. This sequence encodes CASSYSGQGAYNEQFF.

The chain uses TRBV30 and TRBJ2-3; unclear D gene. V was shortened by 4 bases and J by 5 bases, with 10 bases between the two germline ends. Germline values: CDR1 GTSNPN, CDR2 SVGIG (reference sequence). The CDR3 spans 12 residues. CDR3 sequence reads: CAWNPIGDTQYF. CDR3 coding DNA: TGTGCCTGGAACCCAATCGGAGATACGCAGTATTTT.

This clone showed up just a few times. An end of the junction differs from the germline gene, which may be a read error. V gene TRBV7-7 combines with J gene TRBJ2-5; unclear D gene. The CDR3 loop spans 13 amino acids. Germline V gene lookup returns CDR1 SSHAT and CDR2 FNYEAQ (reference sequence). The CDR3 loop reads CASSLGVGETQYF. CDR3 coding DNA: TGTGCTAGCAGCTTAGGCGTCGGGGAGACCCAGTACTTC.